These 21 T cell receptor beta chains were all obtained from the same sample, sequenced in a study of blood T cells in healthy people across ages. Sample-barcoded 5' priming and a J-beta primer mix drove a second PCR of about 6 to 12 cycles. A single record per CDR3 protein comes from TCRdb applying MiXCR to the 5' RACE reads. Seen here are more than 1.4 million distinct CDR3 sequences, 40% to 50% observed once, and the top ten hold roughly 7.7%. The sequencing sample was made of blood. These receptors all stem from a woman aged 18-29 years in good health.

This sequence joins TRBV30 and TRBJ2-4; 10 nucleotides agree with TRBD2. The CDR3 loop spans 14 amino acids. The ends lost 2 bases at V and 13 bases at J; junction bases unmatched: 11. The V gene's germline CDR1 is GTSNPN and CDR2 SVGIG (reference sequence). The CDR3 DNA reads TGTGCCTGGAGTAGCGGGGGGGCGTACAATGAGCAGTACTTC. This encodes CAWSSGGAYNEQYF.

This chain joins TRBV6-1 and TRBJ2-7, with D possibly matching TRBD2 (5 bases). The ends were cut back, 2 bases at V and 6 bases at J, with 17 bases in the middle. CDR1 is MNHNS and CDR2 is SASEGT in the germline V gene. This CDR3 is 15 amino acids long. The CDR3 reads CASSEYARSGGEQYF. As DNA, the CDR3 is TGTGCCAGCAGTGAATACGCGAGATCCGGAGGCGAGCAGTACTTC.

In the case of this clonotype: Possible read error: a much larger clone is one base away. This chain links TRBV29-1 with TRBJ2-5; 7 bases are shared with TRBD1. The CDR3 has 12 residues. CDR1 is SQVTM and CDR2 is ANQGSEA in the germline V gene. CDR3 sequence: CSVGQVQETRYF. The CDR3 DNA is TGCAGCGTCGGACAGGTACAAGAGACCCGGTACTTC.

There are a few counts of this clonotype. CDR3 region: CASTNNEPRGTQYF. The CDR3 DNA reads TGTGCCAGCACCAATAACGAGCCTCGCGGGACCCAGTACTTC. The chain carries TRBV3-1 and TRBJ2-5; D unclear. Germline V gives CDR1 LGHDT, CDR2 YNNKEL (reference sequence). The CDR3 runs 14 residues. The ends were cut back, 7 bases at V and 7 bases at J, with 19 bases in the middle.

This clonotype has a handful of counts. The V gene is TRBV20-1, the J gene TRBJ2-5, with TRBD1 as a possible D gene (6 bases). The CDR3 is 13 residues long. V shed 4 bases and J shed 2 bases, with 11 bases lying between them. Germline V CDR1 and CDR2: DFQATT, SNEGSKA (reference sequence). The CDR3 spells CSATRTVQETQYF. The CDR3 DNA reads TGCAGTGCTACCCGGACAGTTCAAGAGACCCAGTACTTC.

V and J are TRBV2 and TRBJ1-5; D unresolved. CDR3 length equals 12 residues. Germline CDR1 and CDR2: SNHLY and FYNNEI. V dropped 6 bases and J dropped 8 bases, with 11 bases sitting between them. In nucleotides, the CDR3 is TGTGCCAGCAGAGCCAGCTCGGAGCCCCAGCATTTT. It is translated as CASRASSEPQHF. Full variable domain (rest looked up from reference TRBV2 and TRBJ1-5): EPEVTQTPSHQVTQMGQEVILRCVPISNHLYFYWYRQILGQKVEFLVSFYNNEISEKSEIFDDQFSVERPDGSNFTLKIRSTKLEDSAMYFCASRASSEPQHFGDGTRLSIL.

The chain couples TRBV12-3 or TRBV12-4 to TRBJ2-7; 8 bases are shared with TRBD2. This CDR3 spans 15 amino acids. Unmatched junction bases numbered 11, after V lost 3 bases and J lost 7 bases. The CDR3 reads CASSFRDFSGAEQYF. The CDR3 coding sequence is TGTGCCAGCAGTTTTCGGGACTTTAGCGGGGCTGAGCAGTACTTC.

The chain recombines TRBV7-2 with TRBJ1-5; D is perhaps TRBD1 (6 bases). CDR1 and CDR2 from the germline V gene are SGHTA and FQGNSA. The V end was cut by 6 bases, the J end by 2 bases, with 17 bases between. This CDR3 contains 16 residues. DNA for the CDR3: TGTGCCAGCAGAGCTGGGGGGGGCGCGGGCAATCAGCCCCAGCATTTT. Protein: CASRAGGGAGNQPQHF.

The genes are TRBV20-1 and TRBJ2-3; TRBD2 matches at 8 bases. Trimming took 3 bases from V and 3 from J; bases not matched to a gene: 14. The CDR3 runs to 17 residues. Germline V gene sequence: CDR1 DFQATT, CDR2 SNEGSKA (reference sequence). In DNA form, the CDR3 reads TGCAGTGCTAGTGGGGTCGGGGGGGGCGAGGGAACAGATACGCAGTATTTT. Protein: CSASGVGGGEGTDTQYF.

The chain links TRBV11-2 to TRBJ2-7, with 13 bases aligning to TRBD2. Germline-derived CDR1 and CDR2 are SGHAT and FQNNGV. The V and J ends lost 5 bases and 4 bases, in that order; junction bases with no gene match: 5. CDR3 length: 15 residues. The CDR3 is CASSPGGLAGYEQYF. The CDR3 DNA is TGTGCCAGCAGCCCCGGGGGACTAGCGGGGTACGAGCAGTACTTC.

This clonotype has more than one count but fewer than ten. The chain carries TRBV27 and TRBJ2-1; unclear D gene. From germline, CDR1 is MNHEY and CDR2 SMNVEV (reference sequence). Between the trimmed V and J ends, which lost 6 bases and 5 bases, there was a span of 17 bases. This CDR3 contains 15 residues. CDR3 coding DNA: TGTGCCAGCAGCCCTCAACCAGGAATTAACAATGAGCAGTTCTTC. Its translation: CASSPQPGINNEQFF.

The chain links TRBV6-6 to TRBJ2-7; no firm D call. Trimming took off 5 bases at V and 7 bases at J, with 9 bases between the two ends. Germline CDR1 and CDR2: MNHNY and SVGAGI (reference sequence). CDR3 length: 11 amino acids. DNA of the CDR3: TGTGCCAGCAGTAAGCCCAATGAGCAGTACTTC. Protein: CASSKPNEQYF.

This clonotype was recorded a few times. The V call is TRBV5-1, the J call TRBJ2-3; the match to TRBD2 covers 7 bases. Germline values: CDR1 SGHRS, CDR2 YFSETQ. The length of the CDR3 is 17 residues. Unmatched junction bases numbered 8, after V lost 1 base and J lost 0 bases. The CDR3 region is CASSLLPSGTSTDTQYF. The CDR3 region has the DNA TGCGCCAGCAGCTTGTTGCCTAGCGGTACTAGCACAGATACGCAGTATTTT. Full variable domain (outside the CDR3, taken from reference TRBV5-1 and TRBJ2-3): KAGVTQTPRYLIKTRGQQVTLSCSPISGHRSVSWYQQTPGQGLQFLFEYFSETQRNKGNFPGRFSGRQFSNSRSEMNVSTLELGDSALYLCASSLLPSGTSTDTQYFGPGTRLTVL.

Comment on this clonotype: The germline gene is not matched at one end of the junction; a read error may be the cause. This sequence joins TRBV10-3 and TRBJ1-2; D may be TRBD1 (6 bases). The CDR3 is 15 amino acids. The germline V gene has CDR1 ENHRY and CDR2 SYGVKD. DNA for the CDR3: TGTGCCATCAGGGGGGCCGGGTCGGCTAACTGTGGCTACACCTTC. Protein: CAIRGAGSANCGYTF.

This clonotype showed up just a few times. The J gene is TRBJ2-7, the V gene TRBV5-5; D unclear. V was shortened by 0 bases and J by 2 bases, with 12 bases between the two germline ends. CDR3 length: 15 amino acids. Germline V lookup: CDR1 SGHKS, CDR2 YYEKEE (reference sequence). The CDR3 protein is CASSLVSGDAYEQYF. CDR3 coding DNA: TGTGCCAGCAGCTTGGTGTCGGGCGACGCCTACGAGCAGTACTTC.

This clonotype was seen only a few times. The V call is TRBV30, the J call TRBJ1-2; 9 nucleotides align to TRBD1. The ends lost 3 bases at V and 3 bases at J; junction bases unmatched: 2. This CDR3 is 13 amino acids long. Looked up from germline, CDR1 is GTSNPN and CDR2 is SVGIG (reference sequence). CDR3 coding DNA: TGTGCCTGGAGGGACAGGGGCGACTATGGCTACACCTTC. Its protein is CAWRDRGDYGYTF.

The chain has TRBV5-1 and TRBJ1-1; maybe TRBD1 (5 bases). The CDR3 length is 15 residues. The germline gives CDR1 SGHRS, CDR2 YFSETQ. Trimming removed 0 bases at V and 4 bases at J, with 13 bases between. CDR3 region: CASSLAGGFGTEAFF. The CDR3 DNA is TGCGCCAGCAGCTTGGCCGGGGGGTTCGGCACTGAAGCTTTCTTT.

The chain uses TRBV28 and TRBJ2-7; 9 bases map to TRBD2. Germline-derived CDR1 and CDR2 are MDHEN and SYDVKM. The V segment lost 5 bases and the J segment 0 bases; nucleotides outside the gene matches: 5. CDR3 length equals 15 residues. The CDR3 region has the DNA TGTGCCAGCAGTCCCCTAGCGGGGTACTCCTACGAGCAGTACTTC. Protein: CASSPLAGYSYEQYF.

Here the CDR3 reads CASSLGGTAGANVLTF. The CDR3 DNA follows: TGTGCCAGCAGCTTAGGAGGGACAGCTGGGGCCAACGTCCTGACTTTC. The rearrangement joins TRBV7-9 to TRBJ2-6; 7 bases align to TRBD1. The V and J ends lost 1 base and 2 bases, in that order; junction bases with no gene match: 2. Germline CDR1 is SEHNR and CDR2 is FQNEAQ (reference sequence). The CDR3 consists of 16 residues.

This clonotype has a handful of counts. V and J are TRBV2 and TRBJ1-2, with 7 bases lining up with TRBD1. This CDR3 contains 14 residues. In germline, CDR1 is SNHLY, CDR2 FYNNEI. With V trimmed by 3 bases and J by 8 bases, 9 bases remained unmatched. CDR3 region: CASSELRTGAGYTF. Written as DNA, the CDR3 is TGTGCCAGCAGTGAGCTCAGGACAGGAGCAGGCTACACCTTC.

V and J are TRBV20-1 and TRBJ2-1; D is unresolved. The last part of the DNA fits TRBJ2-7 better; the J call may be wrong. CDR1 is DFQATT and CDR2 is SNEGSKA in the germline V gene (reference sequence). This CDR3 comprises 14 residues. The CDR3: CSAPPGGPYNEQYF. CDR3 in DNA: TGCAGTGCTCCGCCAGGCGGACCCTACAATGAGCAGTACTTC.